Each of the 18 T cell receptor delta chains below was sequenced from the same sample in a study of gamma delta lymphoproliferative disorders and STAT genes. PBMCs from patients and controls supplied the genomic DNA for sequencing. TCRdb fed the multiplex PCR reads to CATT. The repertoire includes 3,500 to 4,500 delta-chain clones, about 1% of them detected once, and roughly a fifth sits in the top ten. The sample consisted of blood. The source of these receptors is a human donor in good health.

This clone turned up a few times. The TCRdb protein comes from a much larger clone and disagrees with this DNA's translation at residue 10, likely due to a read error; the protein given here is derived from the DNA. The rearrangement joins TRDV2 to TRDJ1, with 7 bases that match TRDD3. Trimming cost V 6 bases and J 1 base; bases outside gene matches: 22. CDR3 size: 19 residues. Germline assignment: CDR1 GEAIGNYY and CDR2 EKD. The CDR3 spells CACIRQGISPHKSTDKLIF. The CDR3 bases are TGTGCCTGTATTCGACAGGGGATATCACCACACAAATCCACCGATAAACTCATCTTT.

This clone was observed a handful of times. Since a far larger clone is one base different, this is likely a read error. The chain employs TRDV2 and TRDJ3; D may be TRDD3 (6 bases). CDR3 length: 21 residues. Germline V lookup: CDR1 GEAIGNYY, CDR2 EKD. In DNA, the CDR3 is TGTGCCTGTGACACCGGAGGAGTACTGGGAGGTCGACTCTGGGACACCCGACGGATGTTTTTC. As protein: CACDTGGVLGGRLWDTRRMFF.

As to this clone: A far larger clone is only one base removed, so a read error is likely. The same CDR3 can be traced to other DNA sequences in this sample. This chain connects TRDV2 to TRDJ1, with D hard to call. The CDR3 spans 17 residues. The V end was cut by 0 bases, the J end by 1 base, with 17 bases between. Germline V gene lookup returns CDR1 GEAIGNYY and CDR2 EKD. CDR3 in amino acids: CACDTVNGGPPTDKLIF. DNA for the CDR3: TGTGCCTGTGACACCGTGAATGGAGGACCCCCCACCGATAAACTCATCTTT.

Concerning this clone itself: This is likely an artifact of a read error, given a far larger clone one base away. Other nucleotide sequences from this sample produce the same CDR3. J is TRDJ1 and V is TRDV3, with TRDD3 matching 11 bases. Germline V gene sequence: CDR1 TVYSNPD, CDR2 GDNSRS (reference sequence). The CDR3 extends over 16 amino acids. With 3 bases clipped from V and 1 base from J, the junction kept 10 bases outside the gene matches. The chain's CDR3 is CALRHFWGIRTDKLIF. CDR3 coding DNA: TGTGCCTTAAGGCATTTTTGGGGGATACGCACCGATAAACTCATCTTT. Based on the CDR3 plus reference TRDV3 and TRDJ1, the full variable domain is CDKVTQSSPDQTVASGSEVVLLCTYDTVYSNPDLFWYRIRPDYSFQFVFYGDNSRSEGADFTQGRFSVKHILTQKAFHLVISPVRTEDSATYYCALRHFWGIRTDKLIFGKGTRVTVEP.

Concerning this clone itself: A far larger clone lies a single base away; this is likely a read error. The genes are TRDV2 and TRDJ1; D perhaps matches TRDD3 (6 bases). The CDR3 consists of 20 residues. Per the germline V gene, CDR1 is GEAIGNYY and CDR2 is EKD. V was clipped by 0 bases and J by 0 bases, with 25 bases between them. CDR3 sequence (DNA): TGTGCCTGTGACACCCTCCTCCGTACTGGGAGAGCCACGTACACCGATAAACTCATCTTT. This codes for CACDTLLRTGRATYTDKLIF.

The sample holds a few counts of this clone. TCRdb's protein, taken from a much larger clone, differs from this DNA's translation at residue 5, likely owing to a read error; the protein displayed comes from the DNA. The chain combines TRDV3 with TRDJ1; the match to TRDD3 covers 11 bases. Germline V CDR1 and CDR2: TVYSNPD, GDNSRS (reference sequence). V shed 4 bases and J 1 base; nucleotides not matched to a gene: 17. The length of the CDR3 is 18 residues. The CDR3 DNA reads TGTGCCTCGGTCTCCCTTAGGCTGGGGGATACCTTCACCGATAAACTCATCTTT. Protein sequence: CASVSLRLGDTFTDKLIF. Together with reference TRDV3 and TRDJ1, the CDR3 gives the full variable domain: CDKVTQSSPDQTVASGSEVVLLCTYDTVYSNPDLFWYRIRPDYSFQFVFYGDNSRSEGADFTQGRFSVKHILTQKAFHLVISPVRTEDSATYYCASVSLRLGDTFTDKLIFGKGTRVTVEP.

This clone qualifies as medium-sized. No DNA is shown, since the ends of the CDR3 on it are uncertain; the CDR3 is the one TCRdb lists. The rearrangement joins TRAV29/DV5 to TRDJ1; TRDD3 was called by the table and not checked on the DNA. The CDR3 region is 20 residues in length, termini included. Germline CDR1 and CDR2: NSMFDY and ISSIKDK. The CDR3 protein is CSVLLCSHLGSEYCTDKLIF.

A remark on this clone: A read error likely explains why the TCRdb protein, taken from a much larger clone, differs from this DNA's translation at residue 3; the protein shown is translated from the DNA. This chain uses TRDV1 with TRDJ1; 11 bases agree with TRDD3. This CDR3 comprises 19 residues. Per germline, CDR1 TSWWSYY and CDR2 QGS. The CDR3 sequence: CAHGELSYPGGYFGDKLIF. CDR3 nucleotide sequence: TGTGCTCATGGGGAACTGTCCTACCCTGGGGGATACTTTGGCGATAAACTCATCTTT.

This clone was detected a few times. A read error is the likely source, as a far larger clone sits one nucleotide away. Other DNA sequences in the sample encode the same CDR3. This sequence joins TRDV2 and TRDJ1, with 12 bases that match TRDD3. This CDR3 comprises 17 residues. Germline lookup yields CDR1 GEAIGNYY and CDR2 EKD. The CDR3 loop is CACDLLGDTRYTDKLIF. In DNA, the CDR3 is TGTGCCTGTGACTTACTGGGGGATACCCGGTACACCGATAAGCTCATCTTT.

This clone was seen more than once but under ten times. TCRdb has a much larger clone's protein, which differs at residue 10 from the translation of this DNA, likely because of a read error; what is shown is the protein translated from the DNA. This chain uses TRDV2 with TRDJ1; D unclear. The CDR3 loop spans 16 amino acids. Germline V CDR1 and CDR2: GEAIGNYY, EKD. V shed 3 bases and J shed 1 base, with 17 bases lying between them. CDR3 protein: CACDPLVGTSTDKLIF. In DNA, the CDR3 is TGTGCCTGTGACCCGTTGGTGGGTACAAGCACCGATAAACTCATCTTT.

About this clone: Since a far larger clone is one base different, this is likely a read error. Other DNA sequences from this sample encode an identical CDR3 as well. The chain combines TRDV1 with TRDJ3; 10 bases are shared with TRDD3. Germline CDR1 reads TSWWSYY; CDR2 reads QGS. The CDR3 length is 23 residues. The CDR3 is CALGEGLTGWGITSSWDTRQMFF. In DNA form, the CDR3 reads TGTGCTCTTGGGGAAGGGTTGACGGGCTGGGGGATAACCTCCTCCTGGGATACCCGACAGATGTTTTTC.

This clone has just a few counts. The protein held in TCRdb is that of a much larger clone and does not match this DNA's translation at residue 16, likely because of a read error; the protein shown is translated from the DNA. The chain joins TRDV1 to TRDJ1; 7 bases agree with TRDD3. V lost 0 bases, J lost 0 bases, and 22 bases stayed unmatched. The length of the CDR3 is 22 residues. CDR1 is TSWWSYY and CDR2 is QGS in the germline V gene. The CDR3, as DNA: TGTGCTCTTGGGGAACTCGCTCCCTACTGGGGACTCAAGGGGGCCGACACCGATAAACTCATCTTT. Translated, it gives CALGELAPYWGLKGADTDKLIF.

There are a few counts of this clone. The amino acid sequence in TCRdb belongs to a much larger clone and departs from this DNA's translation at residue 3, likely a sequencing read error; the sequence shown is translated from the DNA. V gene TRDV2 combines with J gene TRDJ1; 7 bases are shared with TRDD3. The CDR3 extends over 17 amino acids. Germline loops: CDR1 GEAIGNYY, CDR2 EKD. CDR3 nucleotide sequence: TGTGCCTGGGACACCGTCCCTGGGGGTGCGTACACCGATAAACTCATCTTT. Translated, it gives CAWDTVPGGAYTDKLIF.

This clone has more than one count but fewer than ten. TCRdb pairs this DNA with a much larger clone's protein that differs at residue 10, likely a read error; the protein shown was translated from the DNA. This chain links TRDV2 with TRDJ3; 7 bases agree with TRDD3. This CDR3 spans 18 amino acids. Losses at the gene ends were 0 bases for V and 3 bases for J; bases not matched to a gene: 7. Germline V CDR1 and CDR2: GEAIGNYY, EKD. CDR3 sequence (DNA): TGTGCCTGTGACACCGTGCTGGGGGGGATCTGGGACACCCGACAGATGTTTTTC. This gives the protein CACDTVLGGIWDTRQMFF.

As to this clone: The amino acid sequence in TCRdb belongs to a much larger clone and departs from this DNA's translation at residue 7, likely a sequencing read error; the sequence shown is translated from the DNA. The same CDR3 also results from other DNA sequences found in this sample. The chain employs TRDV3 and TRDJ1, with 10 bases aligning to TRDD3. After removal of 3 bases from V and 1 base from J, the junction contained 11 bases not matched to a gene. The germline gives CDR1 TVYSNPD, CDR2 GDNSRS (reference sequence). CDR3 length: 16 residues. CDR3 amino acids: CALRHFRGIRTDKLIF. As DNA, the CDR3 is TGTGCCTTAAGGCATTTCCGGGGGATACGCACCGATAAACTCATCTTT.

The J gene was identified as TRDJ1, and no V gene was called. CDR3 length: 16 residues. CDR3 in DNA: TGTGCTTCATTGTTCTCACCTATTTGTTTCACCGATAAACTCATCTTT. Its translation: CASLFSPICFTDKLIF.

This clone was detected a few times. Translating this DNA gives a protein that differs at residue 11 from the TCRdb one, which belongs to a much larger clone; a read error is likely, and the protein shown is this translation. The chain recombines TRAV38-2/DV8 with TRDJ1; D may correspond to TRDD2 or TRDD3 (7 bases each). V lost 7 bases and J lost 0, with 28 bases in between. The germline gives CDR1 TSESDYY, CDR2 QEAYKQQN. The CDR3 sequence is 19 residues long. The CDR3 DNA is TGTGCTTATTTTTCCTACGCAGTTGGGGGACTTGGGTACACCGATAAACTCATCTTT. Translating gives CAYFSYAVGGLGYTDKLIF.

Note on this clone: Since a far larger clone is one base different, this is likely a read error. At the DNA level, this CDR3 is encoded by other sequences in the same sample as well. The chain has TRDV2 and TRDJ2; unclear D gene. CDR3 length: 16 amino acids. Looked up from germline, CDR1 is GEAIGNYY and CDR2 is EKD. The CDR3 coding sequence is TGCGCCTGTGACACCGTGGGTGGGAAGGGGACAGCACAACTCTTCTTT. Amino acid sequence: CACDTVGGKGTAQLFF.